The clone carrying this T cell receptor (beta chain) was counted a single time. The data stem from a study of blood T cell repertoires in COVID-19. The wider study: The origin of the acute and convalescent COVID-19 samples was the United States, Italy and Spain. T cells, B-cell-depleted T cells, or PBMCs provided the cDNA or gDNA that served as material.

Original processing methods: Counts of nucleated cells, estimated from reference gene primer amplification, were obtained. Sequenced by immunoSEQ multiplex PCR; TCRdb stores in-frame clones only, minus some. That table furnishes V, J and clone size, whereas the DNA furnished D and trimming. The sample holds some 130,000 clones, around 73% seen once. This clonotype originated in a man aged 60 to 69 who had recovered from COVID-19. Sequenced input: peripheral blood.

For the CDR3, the DNA is TGCAGCGTTCAGGTTAACTATAATTCACCCCTCCACTTT. Its translation is CSVQVNYNSPLHF. The rearrangement uses TRBV29-1 and TRBJ1-6; D is ambiguous. Germline V gives CDR1 SQVTM, CDR2 ANQGSEA. The CDR3 runs to 13 residues. V lost 5 bases, J lost 3 bases, and 8 bases lay in between.